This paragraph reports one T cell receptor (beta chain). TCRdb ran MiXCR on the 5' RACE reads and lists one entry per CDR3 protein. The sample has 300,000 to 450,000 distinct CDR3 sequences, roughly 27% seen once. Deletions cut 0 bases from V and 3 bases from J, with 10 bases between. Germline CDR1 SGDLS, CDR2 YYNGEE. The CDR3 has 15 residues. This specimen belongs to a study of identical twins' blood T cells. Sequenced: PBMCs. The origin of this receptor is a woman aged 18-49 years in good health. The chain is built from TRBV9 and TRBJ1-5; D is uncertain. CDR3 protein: CASSVAPGPNQPQHF. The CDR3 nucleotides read TGTGCCAGCAGCGTAGCCCCAGGACCCAATCAGCCCCAGCATTTT.